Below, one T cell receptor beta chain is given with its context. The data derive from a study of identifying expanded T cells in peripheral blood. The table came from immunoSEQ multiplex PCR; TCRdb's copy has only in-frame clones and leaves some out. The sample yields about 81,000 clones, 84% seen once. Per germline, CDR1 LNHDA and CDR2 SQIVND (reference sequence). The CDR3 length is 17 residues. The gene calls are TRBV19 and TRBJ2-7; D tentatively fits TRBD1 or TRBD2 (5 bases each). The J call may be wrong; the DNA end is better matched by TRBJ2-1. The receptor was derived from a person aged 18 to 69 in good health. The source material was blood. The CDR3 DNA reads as TGTGCCAGTAGTACCCCGACCGAGGGGACGCAGGAGGATGAGCAGTTCTTC. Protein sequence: CASSTPTEGTQEDEQFF.